The 24 T cell receptor beta chains listed next were all sequenced from one sample in a study of blood T cells in healthy people across ages (dated by TCRdb to about 2015). The library was made by 5' RACE. Sequenced on an Illumina HiSeq 2500. A second PCR of about 7 to 12 cycles was performed with a sample-barcoded 5' primer and a J-beta primer mix. The raw public data were reprocessed by TCRdb itself: fastp quality trimming at Q25, MiXCR clonotype calling, in-frame beta chains only. Rows matching on CDR3 protein sequence are summarized as one entry with the most common DNA and genes. The table for this sample lists around 990,000 distinct CDR3 sequences; around two fifths of them were counted only once. The top ten hold under 15% of the sample. Material: blood. These receptors all stem from a man in his late teens or twenties in good health.

This clonotype was detected only a few times. The CDR3 sequence is CASSQGAGANYGYTF. In DNA form, the CDR3 reads TGTGCCAGCAGCCAAGGGGCAGGCGCTAACTATGGCTACACCTTC. This chain joins TRBV4-2 and TRBJ1-2; D gene uncertain. This CDR3 comprises 15 residues. The germline V gene has CDR1 LGHNA and CDR2 YNFKEQ. Trimming removed 1 base from V and 0 bases from J, with 9 bases in between.

The chain links TRBV5-4 to TRBJ1-6, with D uncertain. V was trimmed by 3 bases and J by 5 bases, leaving 9 bases between them. Germline V gene lookup returns CDR1 SGHNT and CDR2 YYREEE (reference sequence). CDR3 length: 14 amino acids. The CDR3 loop is CASSSQTNNSPLHF. In DNA form, the CDR3 reads TGTGCCAGCAGCTCTCAGACGAATAATTCACCCCTCCACTTT.

The V call is TRBV4-1, the J call TRBJ2-3, with TRBD2 as a possible D gene (5 bases). The V and J ends lost 2 bases and 0 bases respectively, with 12 bases between them. Germline V gene sequence: CDR1 MGHRA, CDR2 YSYEKL. The CDR3 extends over 16 amino acids. CDR3 sequence reads: CASSQRPGVSTDTQYF. For the CDR3, the DNA is TGCGCCAGCAGCCAAAGACCCGGGGTTAGCACAGATACGCAGTATTTT.

This clonotype was counted between two and nine times. The V gene is TRBV10-3, the J gene TRBJ1-5; D not certain. Germline assignment: CDR1 ENHRY and CDR2 SYGVKD. This CDR3 is 14 amino acids long. V dropped 3 bases and J dropped 0 bases, with 6 bases sitting between them. The chain's CDR3 is CAISDQDSNQPQHF. In nucleotides, the CDR3 is TGTGCCATCAGTGACCAGGATAGCAATCAGCCCCAGCATTTT.

DNA for the CDR3: TGCGCCAGCGGGACTTTGGCGGACGAGCAGTACTTC. Protein sequence: CASGTLADEQYF. The chain is built from TRBV4-1 and TRBJ2-7, with D maybe TRBD2 (6 bases). Trimming cost V 8 bases and J 5 bases, with 13 bases left between them. The CDR3 length is 12 residues. CDR1 and CDR2 from the germline V gene are MGHRA and YSYEKL.

A single count supports this clonotype. The rearrangement uses TRBV4-1 and TRBJ2-7; 10 nucleotides line up with TRBD2. V lost 4 bases, J lost 7 bases, and 16 bases stayed unmatched. The CDR3 runs 17 residues. From germline, CDR1 is MGHRA and CDR2 YSYEKL. DNA of the CDR3: TGCGCCAGCAGCCTTTACACCGGGACTAGCGCCTACAATGAGCAGTACTTC. Its protein product is CASSLYTGTSAYNEQYF.

This sequence joins TRBV18 and TRBJ1-3; 7 positions match TRBD1. The V gene end was trimmed by 2 bases and the J gene end by 0 bases; junction bases not matched to a gene: 7. Germline CDR1 reads KGHSH; CDR2 reads LQKENI. The CDR3 has 17 amino acids. The CDR3 here is CASSPSTDRSSGNTIYF. The CDR3 DNA reads as TGTGCCAGCTCACCATCGACGGACAGGAGCTCTGGAAACACCATATATTTT.

This clonotype was counted only a few times. The chain combines TRBV5-1 with TRBJ1-5; 11 bases are shared with TRBD1. The junction had 1 base not matched to a gene; V was cut back by 0 bases and J by 2 bases. CDR3 length: 16 amino acids. Germline loops: CDR1 SGHRS, CDR2 YFSETQ. CDR3 in amino acids: CASSLGDRGGNQPQHF. CDR3 sequence (DNA): TGCGCCAGCAGCTTGGGGGACAGGGGGGGCAATCAGCCCCAGCATTTT.

This clonotype showed up just a few times. CDR3 loop: CAISPLGTKRRGNQPQHF. The CDR3 coding sequence is TGTGCCATCAGTCCCCTCGGGACAAAAAGGAGGGGCAATCAGCCCCAGCATTTT. This chain connects TRBV10-3 to TRBJ1-5, with TRBD1 as a possible D gene (6 bases). Germline CDR1 ENHRY, CDR2 SYGVKD. V lost 5 bases, J lost 2 bases, and 22 bases lay in between. CDR3 length: 18 residues.

The DNA for the CDR3 is TGCAGCGTTGACCTGGGGACAGGGGGCGCTTATGGCTACACCTTC. Its translation is CSVDLGTGGAYGYTF. The rearrangement joins TRBV29-1 to TRBJ1-2, with 12 bases fitting TRBD1. The CDR3 has 15 residues. Germline assignment: CDR1 SQVTM and CDR2 ANQGSEA. Unmatched junction bases numbered 7, after V lost 3 bases and J lost 5 bases.

This clonotype was seen more than once but under ten times. The chain is built from TRBV12-3 or TRBV12-4 and TRBJ1-2; no definite D call. The CDR3 extends over 14 amino acids. V was clipped by 4 bases and J by 2 bases, with 11 bases between them. The DNA for the CDR3 is TGTGCCAGCAGTTACGGAAACACGAACTATGGCTACACCTTC. Amino acids: CASSYGNTNYGYTF.

There are a few counts of this clonotype. The chain recombines TRBV4-2 with TRBJ2-5; 7 nucleotides match TRBD1. The germline V gene encodes CDR1 LGHNA and CDR2 YNFKEQ. The CDR3 has 20 residues. Trimming at V came to 3 bases and at J to 1 base, leaving 20 bases not matched to a gene. The CDR3 coding sequence is TGTGCCAGCAGCCACCAATACGGCAGTAGTTCGACAGGGCTCCAAGAGACCCAGTACTTC. It encodes CASSHQYGSSSTGLQETQYF.

This clonotype showed up just once. The genes are TRBV5-1 and TRBJ1-1, with TRBD1 identical over 7 bases. Per the germline V gene, CDR1 is SGHRS and CDR2 is YFSETQ. CDR3 length equals 16 residues. V lost 4 bases to trimming and J lost 4 bases; unmatched junction nucleotides: 13. CDR3 bases: TGCGCCAGCAGCCCCGACAGGGTGAATCGCGGCACTGAAGCTTTCTTT. This encodes CASSPDRVNRGTEAFF.

The CDR3 DNA is TGCAGCGTTGTTTTGAACAGGCAGCGAAACACCATATATTTT. Translated, it gives CSVVLNRQRNTIYF. This rearrangement joins TRBV29-1 to TRBJ1-3, with D tentatively TRBD1 (5 bases). Germline-derived CDR1 and CDR2 are SQVTM and ANQGSEA. The CDR3 is made up of 14 amino acids. Between the trimmed V and J ends, which lost 4 bases and 5 bases, there was a span of 15 bases.

This clonotype occurred a few times. The chain joins TRBV5-1 to TRBJ2-5; D is undetermined. Germline CDR1 is SGHRS and CDR2 is YFSETQ. The CDR3 is 15 residues long. Trimming removed 0 bases at V and 5 bases at J, with 14 bases between. The DNA for the CDR3 is TGCGCCAGCAGCTTGGTTCGGAATAGCCGGGAGACCCAGTACTTC. Protein product: CASSLVRNSRETQYF.

This clonotype occurred a few times. The rearrangement links TRBV4-3 to TRBJ2-1; D possibly matches TRBD1 or TRBD2 (5 bases each). The germline CDR1 and CDR2 sequences are LGHNA and YSLEER. The CDR3 runs to 18 residues. V was pared by 0 bases and J by 4 bases, with 19 bases between. CDR3 amino acids: CASSQDPTPTGLYNEQFF. In nucleotides, the CDR3 is TGCGCCAGCAGCCAAGATCCGACCCCCACGGGGCTTTACAATGAGCAGTTCTTC.

V is TRBV6-2 or TRBV6-3 and J is TRBJ1-1; D gene ambiguous. The CDR3 spans 12 residues. Trimming pared 2 bases from V and 8 bases from J, leaving 9 bases between. Germline V lookup: CDR1 MNHEY, CDR2 SVGEGT. The CDR3 sequence is CASSYRASEAFF. The CDR3 DNA is TGTGCCAGCAGTTACCGAGCATCCGAAGCTTTCTTT.

Worth noting for this clonotype: This clone may be a read error of a much larger clone one base away. The chain links TRBV27 to TRBJ2-4, with D perhaps matching TRBD1 (7 bases). V gave up 5 bases and J gave up 6 bases, with 20 bases separating them. The CDR3 is 16 amino acids. CDR1 MNHEY and CDR2 SMNVEV come from the germline V gene (reference sequence). In nucleotides, the CDR3 is TGTGCCAGCAGTAGCCCCCCTGCGGGACAGACAAACATTCAGTACTTC. Its translation is CASSSPPAGQTNIQYF.

A note on this clonotype: A read error may account for a junction end that differs from germline. CDR3 in amino acids: CSSRRQENEQFF. In DNA, the CDR3 is TGTTCCAGCAGAAGACAGGAGAATGAGCAGTTCTTC. The V call is TRBV12-3 or TRBV12-4, the J call TRBJ2-1, with D possibly TRBD1 on 6 matching bases. The CDR3 is 12 residues long.

This clonotype was found a few times. The V gene is TRBV27, the J gene TRBJ1-5, with unresolved D. The CDR3 has 15 residues. The germline gives CDR1 MNHEY, CDR2 SMNVEV (reference sequence). Trimming pared 0 bases from V and 0 bases from J, leaving 6 bases between. CDR3 coding DNA: TGTGCCAGCAGTTTATCGGCCAGTAGCAATCAGCCCCAGCATTTT. This translates into CASSLSASSNQPQHF.

This clonotype has just a few counts. This chain links TRBV5-1 with TRBJ2-5, with 7 positions matching TRBD2. CDR1 SGHRS and CDR2 YFSETQ come from the germline V gene. This CDR3 has 15 amino acids. V shed 5 bases and J 4 bases; nucleotides not matched to a gene: 11. The CDR3: CASSPGAGFGETQYF. The CDR3 DNA is TGCGCCAGCAGTCCTGGAGCGGGGTTCGGAGAGACCCAGTACTTC.

The genes are TRBV6-2 or TRBV6-3 and TRBJ1-6, with TRBD1 matching over 7 bases. The length of the CDR3 is 14 residues. With 8 bases clipped from V and 10 bases from J, the junction kept 11 bases outside the gene matches. Germline values: CDR1 MNHEY, CDR2 SVGEGT. The CDR3 DNA reads TGTGCCAGCGCACGGGACAGAACAGCCTCACCCCTCCACTTT. Amino acids: CASARDRTASPLHF.

This clonotype was counted only a few times. The genes are TRBV30 and TRBJ1-2, with D possibly being TRBD1 (5 bases). The germline V and J ends were trimmed by 1 base and 3 bases, with 6 bases remaining between them. This CDR3 region has 12 residues. Germline CDR1 is GTSNPN and CDR2 is SVGIG (reference sequence). CDR3 amino acids: CAWSETDYGYTF. CDR3 sequence (DNA): TGTGCCTGGAGTGAGACAGACTATGGCTACACCTTC.

This sequence joins TRBV29-1 and TRBJ1-1, with 7 bases aligning to TRBD1. V lost 4 bases to trimming and J lost 1 base; unmatched junction nucleotides: 6. Germline V gives CDR1 SQVTM, CDR2 ANQGSEA. This CDR3 is 14 amino acids long. CDR3 protein: CSVALGQSNTEAFF. Here the CDR3 DNA reads TGCAGCGTTGCCCTGGGACAGTCGAACACTGAAGCTTTCTTT.